Below, 29 T cell receptor beta chains from the same sample are listed, as sequenced in a study of beta chain features in type 1 diabetes. Findings and limits, study-wide: For Type 1 diabetes patients, all four CD4+ subsets carried TCRB CDR3s that were moderately but significantly shorter.

All of the isolated RNA was reverse transcribed, so expressed TCRB transcripts were sequenced. Clones were read by immunoSEQ multiplex PCR, and TCRdb kept only the in-frame ones, dropping some. Among 150,000 to 200,000 clones listed, around 8% were seen once. Which antigens these TCRs recognize remains unknown. The sequenced sample was central memory CD4+ T cells from blood. These TCRs come from a woman in her thirties or forties with type 1 diabetes.

This clone was counted only a few times. The chain couples TRBV11-3 to TRBJ2-2, with TRBD2 identical over 8 bases. The germline gives CDR1 SGHNT, CDR2 YENEEA. This CDR3 is built from 14 residues. J gave up 7 bases and V 3 bases, and 4 bases lay outside the gene matches. CDR3 in DNA: TGTGCCAGCAGCTTCGGGGGGGTCGGCGGGGAGCTGTTTTTT. It encodes CASSFGGVGGELFF.

The rearrangement uses TRBV6-5 and TRBJ2-3, with 10 bases lining up with TRBD2. Germline assignment: CDR1 MNHEY and CDR2 SVGAGI. V was pared by 2 bases and J by 4 bases, with 6 bases of the junction left unmatched. The CDR3 totals 16 residues. The CDR3 region has the DNA TGTGCCAGCAGTTACGAAGCGGGGGGGACGGCAGATACGCAGTATTTT. Protein: CASSYEAGGTADTQYF.

This clone showed up just a few times. The chain couples TRBV11-1 to TRBJ2-7, with a possible D match to TRBD1 (5 bases). Deletions cut 6 bases from V and 6 bases from J, with 12 bases between. The length of the CDR3 is 12 residues. In germline, CDR1 is SGHAT, CDR2 FQDESV (reference sequence). The CDR3 sequence is CASRPQGGEQYF. The CDR3 nucleotides are TGTGCCAGCAGGCCCCAGGGCGGCGAGCAGTACTTC.

V gene TRBV28 combines with J gene TRBJ1-2; 9 positions agree with TRBD1. V shed 5 bases, J shed 8 bases, and the junction held 12 bases outside the gene matches. The CDR3 runs to 15 residues. Germline loops: CDR1 MDHEN, CDR2 SYDVKM. This CDR3 is CASSTPGQGFGGYTF. The CDR3 nucleotides are TGTGCCAGCAGTACCCCGGGACAGGGTTTCGGGGGCTACACCTTC.

This clone has just a few counts. The chain combines TRBV9 with TRBJ2-1; D uncertain. Per germline, CDR1 SGDLS and CDR2 YYNGEE. Trimming took 4 bases from V and 7 from J, leaving 12 bases between them. This CDR3 is 13 amino acids long. CDR3 sequence (DNA): TGTGCCAGCAGCCCCCAGTACGGGAATGAGCAGTTCTTC. As protein: CASSPQYGNEQFF.

The chain uses TRBV7-8 and TRBJ2-1; 12 bases line up with TRBD2. The CDR3 has 15 residues. Germline V gene lookup returns CDR1 SGHVS and CDR2 FQNEAQ. V lost 2 bases to trimming and J lost 6 bases; unmatched junction nucleotides: 2. CDR3 amino acids: CASSLRLAGVNEQFF. The CDR3 DNA reads TGTGCCAGCAGCTTAAGACTAGCGGGAGTCAATGAGCAGTTCTTC.

The chain recombines TRBV7-3 with TRBJ2-7; possibly TRBD2 for D (6 bases). CDR1 is SGHTA, CDR2 FQGTGA, per germline. The CDR3 totals 14 residues. Trimming removed 3 bases at V and 3 bases at J, with 12 bases between. CDR3 in DNA: TGTGCCAGCAGCTTGCTATCGGGAGACTACGAGCAGTACTTC. Its translation is CASSLLSGDYEQYF. The full variable domain, completed using reference TRBV7-3 and TRBJ2-7, is GAGVSQTPSNKVTEKGKYVELRCDPISGHTALYWYRQSLGQGPEFLIYFQGTGAADDSGLPNDRFFAVRPEGSVSTLKIQRTERGDSAVYLCASSLLSGDYEQYFGPGTRLTVT.

The chain joins TRBV18 to TRBJ2-7; possible D gene TRBD2, 6 bases. The CDR3 runs to 13 residues. CDR1 is KGHSH, CDR2 LQKENI, per germline. The germline V and J ends were trimmed by 5 bases and 4 bases, with 12 bases remaining between them. CDR3 sequence reads: CASSGGIDYEQYF. In DNA form, the CDR3 reads TGTGCCAGCTCAGGGGGGATTGATTACGAGCAGTACTTC.

The genes are TRBV15 and TRBJ2-3, with a tentative D call TRBD2 (6 bases). Germline V lookup: CDR1 LNHNV, CDR2 YYDKDF (reference sequence). V lost 8 bases and J 2 bases, leaving 14 bases between the germline ends. CDR3 size: 14 residues. The CDR3 reads CATAHPGVTDTQYF. The CDR3 DNA reads TGTGCCACCGCCCACCCGGGGGTCACAGATACGCAGTATTTT.

This clone has a handful of counts. This chain connects TRBV28 to TRBJ2-7; D is unclear. Between the trimmed V and J ends, which lost 6 bases and 1 base, there was a span of 7 bases. The CDR3 runs 12 residues. Germline CDR1 is MDHEN and CDR2 is SYDVKM. The CDR3 reads CASSRNSYEQYF. The CDR3 region has the DNA TGTGCCAGCAGCAGAAATTCCTACGAGCAGTACTTC.

The chain employs TRBV9 and TRBJ2-5, with D unclear. Deletions cut 0 bases from V and 5 bases from J, with 11 bases between. The germline V gene has CDR1 SGDLS and CDR2 YYNGEE. This CDR3 has 14 residues. CDR3 bases: TGTGCCAGCAGCGTAGCCGAGGTCGTGGAGACCCAGTACTTC. Residues: CASSVAEVVETQYF. Based on the CDR3 plus reference TRBV9 and TRBJ2-5, the full variable domain is DSGVTQTPKHLITATGQRVTLRCSPRSGDLSVYWYQQSLDQGLQFLIQYYNGEERAKGNILERFSAQQFPDLHSELNLSSLELGDSALYFCASSVAEVVETQYFGPGTRLLVL.

This clone was detected a few times. The V and J genes are TRBV4-3 and TRBJ1-4; 11 nucleotides agree with TRBD1. Germline values: CDR1 LGHNA, CDR2 YSLEER. CDR3 length equals 14 residues. J lost 6 bases, V lost 5 bases, and 2 bases had no gene match. For the CDR3, the DNA is TGCGCCAGCAGCGAGGGACAGGGGGATGAAAAACTGTTTTTT. As protein: CASSEGQGDEKLFF.

The chain joins TRBV7-8 to TRBJ2-7; TRBD1 aligns across 9 bases. This CDR3 region has 15 residues. Per the germline V gene, CDR1 is SGHVS and CDR2 is FQNEAQ. Germline trimming cut 5 bases from V and 4 bases from J; bases unmatched to any gene: 9. The CDR3: CASSPRGQGLYEQYF. The CDR3 DNA sequence: TGTGCCAGCAGCCCGCGGGGACAGGGCCTTTACGAGCAGTACTTC.

This rearrangement joins TRBV7-9 to TRBJ1-2, with D unclear. CDR1 and CDR2 from the germline V gene are SEHNR and FQNEAQ (reference sequence). Deletions cut 1 base from V and 4 bases from J, with 13 bases between. The CDR3 runs 15 residues. The CDR3 DNA reads as TGTGCCAGCAGCTTAGGCGACGGGGAGATCTATGGCTACACCTTC. This gives the protein CASSLGDGEIYGYTF.

V is TRBV4-3 and J is TRBJ2-3; no firm D call. The CDR3 covers 13 residues. V lost 3 bases and J 1 base, leaving 5 bases between the germline ends. The germline CDR1 and CDR2 sequences are LGHNA and YSLEER. Written as DNA, the CDR3 is TGCGCCAGCAGCCACCCTGGCACAGATACGCAGTATTTT. Its translation is CASSHPGTDTQYF.

The chain is built from TRBV11-2 and TRBJ1-1; 7 bases are shared with TRBD1. Germline V gives CDR1 SGHAT, CDR2 FQNNGV. The CDR3 covers 15 residues. J was trimmed by 6 bases and V by 5 bases; bases with no gene match: 12. CDR3 sequence: CASSPPGGGFPEAFF. Written as DNA, the CDR3 is TGTGCCAGCAGCCCACCAGGGGGAGGTTTTCCTGAAGCTTTCTTT.

This clone has more than one count but fewer than ten. The gene calls are TRBV9 and TRBJ2-1; TRBD1 matches 9 bases. After removal of 3 bases from V and 6 bases from J, the junction contained 4 bases not matched to a gene. Germline V CDR1 and CDR2: SGDLS, YYNGEE. This CDR3 comprises 14 residues. As DNA, the CDR3 is TGTGCCAGCAGCGACGGGACAGGGATCAATGAGCAGTTCTTC. Its translation: CASSDGTGINEQFF.

The J gene is TRBJ1-5, the V gene TRBV28; TRBD1 matches at 8 bases. Germline V gene sequence: CDR1 MDHEN, CDR2 SYDVKM. The CDR3 sequence is 13 residues long. V was clipped by 11 bases and J by 3 bases; unmatched bases: 6. In DNA, the CDR3 is TGTGCCGGGAGGACAGGGAACAATCAGCCCCAGCATTTT. Translation: CAGRTGNNQPQHF.

The rearrangement joins TRBV14 to TRBJ1-1, with 12 bases identical to TRBD1. CDR3 length: 15 amino acids. CDR1 and CDR2 (germline): SGHDN, FVKESK. The J segment lost 5 bases and the V segment lost 4 bases, leaving 5 bases of the junction unmatched. The CDR3 DNA reads as TGTGCCAGCAGCCCGTGGGACAGGGGGCGGACTGAAGCTTTCTTT. Translating gives CASSPWDRGRTEAFF.

Only a few counts were recorded for this clone. The V call is TRBV9, the J call TRBJ2-1; 9 bases are shared with TRBD2. J gave up 9 bases and V 0 bases, and 7 bases lay outside the gene matches. The V gene's germline CDR1 is SGDLS and CDR2 YYNGEE. This CDR3 has 15 residues. Here the CDR3 reads CASSVEVAGVIEQFF. The DNA for the CDR3 is TGTGCCAGCAGCGTAGAGGTAGCGGGAGTTATTGAGCAGTTCTTC.

In regard to this clone: This same CDR3 is encoded by further DNA sequences in the sample. V and J are TRBV7-2 and TRBJ2-3, with D maybe TRBD2 (5 bases). Germline assignment: CDR1 SGHTA and CDR2 FQGNSA. Trimming took off 5 bases at V and 0 bases at J, with 9 bases between the two ends. The CDR3 has 14 residues. The CDR3 coding sequence is TGTGCCAGCAGCCCCCCGGGGAGCACAGATACGCAGTATTTT. Encoded protein: CASSPPGSTDTQYF.

This clone turned up a few times. Here the CDR3 DNA reads TGTGCCAGCAGACCGGGACAGGGCTCCTACAATGAGCAGTTCTTC. Protein product: CASRPGQGSYNEQFF. The rearrangement uses TRBV6-1 and TRBJ2-1; 9 positions match TRBD1. Germline V CDR1 and CDR2: MNHNS, SASEGT. Losses at the gene ends were 6 bases for V and 0 bases for J; bases not matched to a gene: 3. This CDR3 contains 15 residues.

The chain combines TRBV5-1 with TRBJ1-1; the match to TRBD1 covers 9 bases. Germline CDR1 SGHRS, CDR2 YFSETQ. This CDR3 is 12 amino acids long. Losses at the gene ends were 7 bases for V and 8 bases for J; bases not matched to a gene: 6. The DNA for the CDR3 is TGCGCCAGCGGGGACAGGGAGGGAGAAGCTTTCTTT. Amino acids: CASGDREGEAFF. The full variable domain, completed using reference TRBV5-1 and TRBJ1-1, is KAGVTQTPRYLIKTRGQQVTLSCSPISGHRSVSWYQQTPGQGLQFLFEYFSETQRNKGNFPGRFSGRQFSNSRSEMNVSTLELGDSALYLCASGDREGEAFFGQGTRLTVV.

This clone was detected a few times. V gene TRBV4-2 combines with J gene TRBJ1-1; D is unclear. The V end was cut by 5 bases, the J end by 8 bases, with 18 bases between. This CDR3 spans 14 amino acids. CDR1 is LGHNA, CDR2 YNFKEQ, per germline. The CDR3 here is CASSSTEGRREAFF. The DNA for the CDR3 is TGTGCCAGCAGCTCCACCGAGGGTAGGCGAGAAGCTTTCTTT.

The table lists this clone with a few counts. Written as DNA, the CDR3 is TGTGCCAGCTCCACCCAACAGGGTCGAGCCACAGATACGCAGTATTTT. Its protein is CASSTQQGRATDTQYF. V is TRBV18 and J is TRBJ2-3; D perhaps matches TRBD1 (6 bases). There are 16 residues in the CDR3. V gave up 6 bases and J gave up 2 bases, with 18 bases separating them. CDR1 is KGHSH, CDR2 LQKENI, per germline.

This clone was observed a handful of times. The chain employs TRBV5-1 and TRBJ1-1, with a possible D match to TRBD1 (6 bases). The CDR3 loop spans 13 amino acids. Trimming pared 3 bases from V and 1 base from J, leaving 7 bases between. Germline-derived CDR1 and CDR2 are SGHRS and YFSETQ. CDR3 bases: TGCGCCAGCAGCTGGACAGAGAACACTGAAGCTTTCTTT. Its protein is CASSWTENTEAFF.

CDR3 bases: TGTGCCTGTTCCCGACAGACGATGAACACTGAAGCTTTCTTT. It yields the protein CACSRQTMNTEAFF. The V call is TRBV6-6, the J call TRBJ1-1; D may be TRBD1 (5 bases). The CDR3 has 14 amino acids. CDR1 is MNHNY and CDR2 is SVGAGI in the germline V gene (reference sequence). V was shortened by 11 bases and J by 0 bases, with 16 bases between the two germline ends.

This clone has just a few counts. J is TRBJ1-2 and V is TRBV6-5, with 7 bases that match TRBD1. V trimming: 6 bases; J trimming: 4 bases; junction bases outside the gene matches: 8. Germline V gives CDR1 MNHEY, CDR2 SVGAGI. There are 14 residues in the CDR3. This CDR3 is CASSDRASSYGYTF. In nucleotides, the CDR3 is TGTGCCAGCAGCGACAGGGCGTCCTCCTATGGCTACACCTTC.

This clone was seen once. This chain joins TRBV5-1 and TRBJ1-5; D is uncertain. Germline CDR1 reads SGHRS; CDR2 reads YFSETQ. V lost 0 bases and J lost 7, with 11 bases in between. The CDR3 is made up of 14 amino acids. The CDR3 region is CASSLDGGEQPQHF. CDR3 bases: TGCGCCAGCAGCTTGGACGGCGGGGAGCAGCCCCAGCATTTT.